The following is a TCR beta chain sequence with its context. Clinical history as reported by participants underpinned cohort assignment. Sequencing used immunoSEQ multiplex PCR; TCRdb keeps in-frame clones, though not all of them. The sample has 200,000 or so clones; approximately 86% are singletons. This sample is part of a study of blood T cell repertoires in COVID-19. Study information: Specimens from acute and convalescent COVID-19 originated in the United States, Italy and Spain. T cells, B-cell-depleted T cells, or PBMCs provided the cDNA or gDNA that served as material.

The CDR3 spans 16 residues. The germline CDR1 and CDR2 sequences are SGHDT and YYEEEE. V was clipped by 0 bases and J by 0 bases, with 7 bases between them. Sequenced input: PBMCs or T cells enriched from blood (not recorded which). The sequence was obtained from a middle-aged woman with acute COVID-19. V is TRBV5-6 and J is TRBJ2-6; D is unresolved. The DNA for the CDR3 is TGTGCCAGCAGCTTGGTCGGTCGCTCTGGGGCCAACGTCCTGACTTTC. Its translation: CASSLVGRSGANVLTF.